These 30 T cell receptor beta chains came from one sample sequenced in a study of blood T cell repertoires in COVID-19. Assay used: immunoSEQ multiplex PCR; TCRdb lists only in-frame clones, some missing. The profile shows about 160,000 clones, around nine tenths of them singletons. The sequenced sample consisted of peripheral blood. The receptors shown here come from a man in his fifties or sixties with COVID-19, enrolled during active disease.

This rearrangement joins TRBV11-2 to TRBJ2-5; no firm D call. CDR3 length: 13 amino acids. Germline V CDR1 and CDR2: SGHAT, FQNNGV. V gave up 6 bases and J gave up 1 base, with 9 bases separating them. DNA of the CDR3: TGTGCCAGCAGTCCATGGGCCCAAGAGACCCAGTACTTC. It is translated as CASSPWAQETQYF. Full variable domain (outside the CDR3, taken from reference TRBV11-2 and TRBJ2-5): EAGVAQSPRYKIIEKRQSVAFWCNPISGHATLYWYQQILGQGPKLLIQFQNNGVVDDSQLPKDRFSAERLKGVDSTLKIQPAKLEDSAVYLCASSPWAQETQYFGPGTRLLVL.

The chain couples TRBV9 to TRBJ2-3; 11 positions agree with TRBD2. The V gene's germline CDR1 is SGDLS and CDR2 YYNGEE. The length of the CDR3 is 15 residues. The trim removed 4 bases at V and 5 bases at J, leaving 6 bases unmatched. The CDR3 DNA sequence: TGTGCCAGCAGCCATAGCGGGGGGGCAGTAGATACGCAGTATTTT. This translates into CASSHSGGAVDTQYF.

The rearrangement uses TRBV30 and TRBJ1-4; TRBD1 might be the D (5 bases). The CDR3 sequence is 15 residues long. Germline V gene data show CDR1 as GTSNPN and CDR2 as SVGIG (reference sequence). V lost 2 bases, J lost 0 bases, and 10 bases lay in between. The CDR3 sequence is CAWSSRGATNEKLFF. The CDR3 region has the DNA TGTGCCTGGAGTTCTCGGGGGGCAACTAATGAAAAACTGTTTTTT.

V and J are TRBV9 and TRBJ1-2; D gene ambiguous. The CDR3 sequence is 13 residues long. V was trimmed by 0 bases and J by 5 bases, leaving 8 bases between them. Germline V gives CDR1 SGDLS, CDR2 YYNGEE. The CDR3 sequence: CASSVEGGYGYTF. In DNA, the CDR3 is TGTGCCAGCAGCGTAGAGGGAGGGTATGGCTACACCTTC.

The chain is built from TRBV2 and TRBJ1-1, with 8 bases fitting TRBD1. This CDR3 is 15 amino acids long. The trim removed 4 bases at V and 0 bases at J, leaving 4 bases unmatched. Germline CDR1 SNHLY, CDR2 FYNNEI. The CDR3 DNA follows: TGTGCCAGCAGTGCCCAGGGGGCCTTGAACACTGAAGCTTTCTTT. This encodes CASSAQGALNTEAFF.

The V gene is TRBV7-3, the J gene TRBJ1-2; D is uncertain. V was clipped by 0 bases and J by 7 bases, with 9 bases between them. The CDR3 is 13 amino acids. The germline gives CDR1 SGHTA, CDR2 FQGTGA. The CDR3 DNA is TGTGCCAGCAGCTTAACCGGGGTGGTTGGCTACACCTTC. This gives the protein CASSLTGVVGYTF.

This CDR3 reads CASSPGVSPRNTIYF. For the CDR3, the DNA is TGTGCCAGCAGCCCAGGGGTCAGCCCGAGAAACACCATATATTTT. This chain joins TRBV14 and TRBJ1-3; D is perhaps TRBD1 (6 bases). Germline CDR1 reads SGHDN; CDR2 reads FVKESK. The CDR3 loop spans 15 amino acids. Trimming shortened V by 4 bases and J by 5 bases, and 15 bases separated the two germline ends.

This chain links TRBV18 with TRBJ2-2; D is perhaps TRBD1 (5 bases). The CDR3 loop spans 15 amino acids. The V gene's germline CDR1 is KGHSH and CDR2 LQKENI. The germline V and J ends were trimmed by 0 bases and 3 bases, with 8 bases remaining between them. The CDR3: CASSPPSRDTGELFF. DNA of the CDR3: TGTGCCAGCTCACCACCCTCCAGGGACACCGGGGAGCTGTTTTTT.

The rearrangement joins TRBV11-3 to TRBJ1-5; D perhaps matches TRBD1 (5 bases). Germline V gene data show CDR1 as SGHNT and CDR2 as YENEEA. V lost 5 bases to trimming and J lost 5 bases, with 10 bases between them. The CDR3 runs 13 residues. The DNA for the CDR3 is TGTGCCAGCAGCCCCGGGGGAGATCAGCCCCAGCATTTT. This encodes CASSPGGDQPQHF.

This sequence joins TRBV6-5 and TRBJ1-3; no clear D. V lost 11 bases and J lost 0, with 11 bases in between. CDR3 size: 13 residues. Germline CDR1 MNHEY, CDR2 SVGAGI. This CDR3 is CAHSGFSGNTIYF. The CDR3 DNA is TGTGCCCACTCGGGGTTCTCTGGAAACACCATATATTTT.

J is TRBJ1-1 and V is TRBV10-3; D is ambiguous. Germline V gives CDR1 ENHRY, CDR2 SYGVKD. The ends were cut back, 0 bases at V and 1 base at J, with 6 bases in the middle. The CDR3 spans 14 residues. The CDR3 loop is CAISESTGNTEAFF. CDR3 sequence (DNA): TGTGCCATCAGTGAGTCTACGGGGAACACTGAAGCTTTCTTT.

This chain joins TRBV5-1 and TRBJ1-1; D is uncertain. Germline CDR1 SGHRS, CDR2 YFSETQ. The CDR3 loop spans 14 amino acids. Trimming cost V 1 base and J 0 bases, with 7 bases left between them. The CDR3 region is CASSLNPMNTEAFF. DNA of the CDR3: TGCGCCAGCAGCTTGAATCCAATGAACACTGAAGCTTTCTTT. Based on the CDR3 plus reference TRBV5-1 and TRBJ1-1, the full variable domain is KAGVTQTPRYLIKTRGQQVTLSCSPISGHRSVSWYQQTPGQGLQFLFEYFSETQRNKGNFPGRFSGRQFSNSRSEMNVSTLELGDSALYLCASSLNPMNTEAFFGQGTRLTVV.

V usage is TRBV3-1 (or the pseudogene TRBV3-2) and J usage is TRBJ2-7; D call uncertain. Trimming stripped 10 bases from V and 1 base from J, with 14 bases between. Germline values: CDR1 LGHDT, CDR2 YNNKEL (reference sequence). The CDR3 has 13 residues. This CDR3 reads CATTDGVSYEQYF. The CDR3 bases are TGTGCCACCACCGACGGAGTTTCCTACGAGCAGTACTTC.

This clone was recorded a few times. The chain carries TRBV5-4 and TRBJ2-7, with 13 bases that match TRBD2. Trimming at V came to 4 bases and at J to 7 bases, leaving 5 bases not matched to a gene. The CDR3 extends over 14 amino acids. The germline gives CDR1 SGHNT, CDR2 YYREEE (reference sequence). The DNA of the CDR3 is TGTGCCAGCAGCCCGGGACTAGCGGGACTTGAGCAGTACTTC. This codes for CASSPGLAGLEQYF.

In its sample, this clone was seen a few times. This chain connects TRBV27 to TRBJ1-2; 8 nucleotides line up with TRBD1. After removal of 4 bases from V and 6 bases from J, the junction contained 1 base not matched to a gene. CDR3 length: 12 amino acids. CDR1 is MNHEY, CDR2 SMNVEV, per germline (reference sequence). This chain's CDR3 is CASSSTGDGYTF. CDR3 DNA sequence: TGTGCCAGCAGTTCGACAGGGGATGGCTACACCTTC.

CDR3 bases: TGTGCCAGCAGCAGAGGGACTAGCGGGAGTCCGTCCTACGAGCAGTACTTC. Its translation is CASSRGTSGSPSYEQYF. The chain joins TRBV7-8 to TRBJ2-7; TRBD2 matches at 14 bases. Unmatched junction bases numbered 7, after V lost 5 bases and J lost 1 base. The CDR3 has 17 residues. Germline values: CDR1 SGHVS, CDR2 FQNEAQ.

The V call is TRBV6-5, the J call TRBJ2-7; D is unresolved. The CDR3 extends over 16 amino acids. Germline-derived CDR1 and CDR2 are MNHEY and SVGAGI. V lost 0 bases and J lost 1, with 13 bases in between. CDR3 coding DNA: TGTGCCAGCAGTTACTCGGTACCTCCTAATTCCTACGAGCAGTACTTC. It codes for CASSYSVPPNSYEQYF.

The chain joins TRBV14 to TRBJ1-2; tentatively, D is TRBD1 (5 bases). Trimming removed 0 bases from V and 8 bases from J, with 16 bases in between. CDR1 and CDR2 from the germline V gene are SGHDN and FVKESK. CDR3 length: 15 amino acids. CDR3 sequence (DNA): TGTGCCAGCAGCCAAGATCGGGGGGGAAGCGGAGGCTACACCTTC. The encoded protein is CASSQDRGGSGGYTF.

CDR3 sequence (DNA): TGTGCCTGGAACTTAGTGCTTTGGGCCGGTCTGAACACTGAAGCTTTCTTT. Translated: CAWNLVLWAGLNTEAFF. J is TRBJ1-1 and V is TRBV30; D remains unclear. V lost 4 bases to trimming and J lost 0 bases, with 21 bases between them. The CDR3 runs 17 residues. CDR1 is GTSNPN and CDR2 is SVGIG in the germline V gene (reference sequence).

For the CDR3, the DNA is TGTGCTAAAGCGGGGGAAGGATACGAGCAGTACTTC. Translation gives CAKAGEGYEQYF. The chain couples TRBV2 to TRBJ2-7, with 8 bases fitting TRBD2. The CDR3 spans 12 residues. CDR1 and CDR2 (germline): SNHLY, FYNNEI. Together with reference TRBV2 and TRBJ2-7, the CDR3 gives the full variable domain: EPEVTQTPSHQVTQMGQEVILRCVPISNHLYFYWYRQILGQKVEFLVSFYNNEISEKSEIFDDQFSVERPDGSNFTLKIRSTKLEDSAMYFCAKAGEGYEQYFGPGTRLTVT.

The chain uses TRBV9 and TRBJ2-3; the match to TRBD2 covers 9 bases. Germline V lookup: CDR1 SGDLS, CDR2 YYNGEE. The CDR3 is 15 residues long. Trimming removed 1 base from V and 6 bases from J; junction bases left unmatched: 6. The CDR3 region is CASSVIAGALDTQYF. CDR3 in DNA: TGTGCCAGCAGCGTAATAGCGGGGGCTCTTGATACGCAGTATTTT.

The rearrangement uses TRBV28 and TRBJ2-1; tentative D call: TRBD2 (5 bases). The germline V gene encodes CDR1 MDHEN and CDR2 SYDVKM. This CDR3 region has 15 residues. Trimming took off 6 bases at V and 0 bases at J, with 12 bases between the two ends. DNA of the CDR3: TGTGCCAGCAGGGGAGAAGCCCTCTCCTACAATGAGCAGTTCTTC. As protein: CASRGEALSYNEQFF.

In the case of this clone: At one boundary the junction diverges from the germline segment, which might be a read error. The V call is TRBV6-2 or TRBV6-3, the J call TRBJ2-1, with D uncertain. Germline V gene lookup returns CDR1 MNHEY and CDR2 SVGEGT. CDR3 size: 11 residues. This chain's CDR3 is CASSSDNEQFF. The CDR3 nucleotides are TGTGCCAGCAGCTCCGACAATGAGCAGTTCTTC.

With respect to this clone: The junction departs from germline at one end; a sequencing error may be responsible. This chain connects TRBV6-5 to TRBJ1-1; D unclear. In germline, CDR1 is MNHEY, CDR2 SVGAGI. The CDR3 covers 13 residues. In DNA form, the CDR3 reads TGTGCCAGCGCCGGCGACATGAACACTGAGGCTTTCTTT. Translated: CASAGDMNTEAFF.

The genes are TRBV6-5 and TRBJ1-5, with D perhaps matching TRBD1 (5 bases). CDR3 length: 14 residues. V was trimmed by 6 bases and J by 0 bases, leaving 9 bases between them. Per germline, CDR1 MNHEY and CDR2 SVGAGI. The CDR3 spells CASRVGHSNQPQHF. The CDR3 DNA is TGTGCCAGCAGGGTAGGACATAGCAATCAGCCCCAGCATTTT.

The genes are TRBV29-1 and TRBJ1-1; D is uncertain. CDR1 and CDR2 (germline): SQVTM, ANQGSEA. The CDR3 sequence is 13 residues long. The ends were cut back, 3 bases at V and 0 bases at J, with 8 bases in the middle. The CDR3 loop reads CSVDGIMNTEAFF. CDR3 nucleotide sequence: TGCAGCGTTGACGGGATCATGAACACTGAAGCTTTCTTT.

V usage is TRBV7-6 and J usage is TRBJ1-5; TRBD1 aligns across 9 bases. With 5 bases clipped from V and 6 bases from J, the junction kept 8 bases outside the gene matches. The germline V gene encodes CDR1 SGHVS and CDR2 FNYEAQ. The CDR3 length is 15 residues. The CDR3: CASSERTGGGQPQHF. In nucleotides, the CDR3 is TGTGCCAGCAGCGAGAGAACAGGGGGCGGTCAGCCCCAGCATTTT.

Remarks on this clone: The same CDR3 is also encoded by other DNA sequences in this sample. CDR3 sequence reads: CASSYPGGTEAFF. The CDR3 coding sequence is TGTGCCAGCAGTTATCCCGGGGGGACTGAAGCTTTCTTT. The V gene is TRBV6-5, the J gene TRBJ1-1; tentative D call: TRBD1 (5 bases). CDR3 size: 13 residues. The V end was cut by 3 bases, the J end by 5 bases, with 10 bases between. Germline CDR1 and CDR2: MNHEY and SVGAGI.

The chain employs TRBV4-3 and TRBJ2-7; 9 bases agree with TRBD1. This CDR3 region has 15 residues. V lost 0 bases, J lost 4 bases, and 4 bases stayed unmatched. Germline-derived CDR1 and CDR2 are LGHNA and YSLEER. The CDR3 reads CASSQEGTGPYEQYF. The CDR3 region has the DNA TGCGCCAGCAGCCAAGAGGGGACAGGGCCTTACGAGCAGTACTTC.

The chain has TRBV18 and TRBJ1-5; D is ambiguous. The V gene lost 3 bases and the J gene lost 3 bases, with 6 bases spanning the gap. Per the germline V gene, CDR1 is KGHSH and CDR2 is LQKENI. This CDR3 has 13 residues. CDR3 residues: CASSPSYNQPQHF. CDR3 DNA: TGTGCCAGCTCACCCAGTTACAATCAGCCCCAGCATTTT.